This T cell receptor beta chain was retrieved from a study of tumor-infiltrating lymphocytes in primary liver carcinoma. The CDR3 is 15 residues long. Germline V gene lookup returns CDR1 SGHAT and CDR2 FQNNGV. Findings and caveats of the study: Because the samples were bulk unsorted, the study did not compare CD4+ and CD8+ repertoires. Less overlap was seen in tumor-adjacent and tumor-blood pairs than in tumor region pairs.

Germline DNA was also extracted, and blood RNA was taken from unsorted whole blood. Worth noting for this clonotype: What it binds is not known. One end of the junction does not line up with germline, which may come from a read error.

Synthesis of TCR beta cDNA was carried out from 500 ng total RNA with a constant-region primer. Sequencing libraries for TCR beta derived from three nested multiplex PCR rounds that used slightly modified ARM-PCR. The first two PCR rounds, approximately 10 cycles each, used TRBV1-TRBV30 forward primers and a C-beta reverse primer. TCRdb itself ran the multiplex PCR reads through MiXCR, one entry per CDR3 protein. The sample holds 150,000 to 200,000 distinct CDR3 sequences, approximately 64% seen once. The sequence derives from a woman aged 55-69 years with primary liver carcinoma and hepatitis B virus infection. The chain joins TRBV11-2 to TRBJ2-1, with 7 bases aligning to TRBD1. The material sequenced was peripheral blood. In nucleotides, the CDR3 is TGTGCCAGCAGCGGGCAGGACAGGACGAGGAATGAACAGTTCTTC. Its translation: CASSGQDRTRNEQFF. Full variable domain (outside the CDR3, taken from reference TRBV11-2 and TRBJ2-1): EAGVAQSPRYKIIEKRQSVAFWCNPISGHATLYWYQQILGQGPKLLIQFQNNGVVDDSQLPKDRFSAERLKGVDSTLKIQPAKLEDSAVYLCASSGQDRTRNEQFFGPGTRLTVL.